The present T cell receptor (beta chain) was sequenced within a study of T cell responses to AZD1222 COVID-19 vaccine. Study outcomes and limitations: Among the donors, most were white British and more were female, and clonal diversity was possibly underestimated. Increased Spike-specific TCR breadth and depth were observed after two AZD1222 doses. Unmutated variant regions are reportedly targeted by nearly half of spike-specific TCRs.

Assay used: immunoSEQ multiplex PCR; TCRdb lists only in-frame clones, some missing. The repertoire holds 98,000 or so clones, with 80% to 90% as singletons. V lost 6 bases and J 1 base, leaving 9 bases between the germline ends. Germline V gene data show CDR1 as MNHEY and CDR2 as SVGEGT. The CDR3 runs 13 residues. Concerning this clone itself: Its antigen remains unidentified.

The chain uses TRBV6-2 or TRBV6-3 and TRBJ1-1; D is unresolved. Sequencing was performed on peripheral blood, taken on day 0 of AZD1222 vaccination. The source is an adult in good health. The CDR3 spells CASSQTRNTEAFF. In nucleotides, the CDR3 is TGTGCCAGCAGCCAGACAAGGAACACTGAAGCTTTCTTT.